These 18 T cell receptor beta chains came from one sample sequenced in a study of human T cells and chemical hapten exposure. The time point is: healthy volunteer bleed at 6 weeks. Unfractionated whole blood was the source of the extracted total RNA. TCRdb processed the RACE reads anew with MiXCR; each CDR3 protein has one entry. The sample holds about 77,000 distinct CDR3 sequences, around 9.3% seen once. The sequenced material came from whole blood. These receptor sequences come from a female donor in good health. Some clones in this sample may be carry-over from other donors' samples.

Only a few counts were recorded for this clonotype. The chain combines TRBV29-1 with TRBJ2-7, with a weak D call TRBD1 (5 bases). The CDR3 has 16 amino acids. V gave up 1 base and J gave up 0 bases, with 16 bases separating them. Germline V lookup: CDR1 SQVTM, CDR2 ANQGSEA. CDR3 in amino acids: CSVEGRPGQDSYEQYF. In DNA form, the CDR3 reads TGCAGCGTTGAAGGCCGACCAGGACAAGACTCCTACGAGCAGTACTTC.

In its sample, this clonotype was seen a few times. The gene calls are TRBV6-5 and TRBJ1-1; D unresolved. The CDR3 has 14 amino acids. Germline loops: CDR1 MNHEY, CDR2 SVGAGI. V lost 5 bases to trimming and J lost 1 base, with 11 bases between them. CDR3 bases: TGTGCCAGCAGTCGTGGTAAAACGAACACTGAAGCTTTCTTT. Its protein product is CASSRGKTNTEAFF.

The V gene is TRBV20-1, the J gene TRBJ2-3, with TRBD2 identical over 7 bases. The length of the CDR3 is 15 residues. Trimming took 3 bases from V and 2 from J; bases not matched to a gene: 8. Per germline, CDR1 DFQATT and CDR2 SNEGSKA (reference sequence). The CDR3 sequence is CSASRASGSTDTQYF. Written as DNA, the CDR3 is TGCAGTGCTAGCCGCGCTAGCGGATCCACAGATACGCAGTATTTT.

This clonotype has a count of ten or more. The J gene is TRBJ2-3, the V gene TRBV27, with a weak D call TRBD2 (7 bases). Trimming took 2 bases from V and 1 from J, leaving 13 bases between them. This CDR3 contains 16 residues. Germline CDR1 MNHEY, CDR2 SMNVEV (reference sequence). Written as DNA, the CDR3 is TGTGCCAGCAGTTTAGCGGCGGGGGCTCGCACAGATACGCAGTATTTT. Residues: CASSLAAGARTDTQYF.

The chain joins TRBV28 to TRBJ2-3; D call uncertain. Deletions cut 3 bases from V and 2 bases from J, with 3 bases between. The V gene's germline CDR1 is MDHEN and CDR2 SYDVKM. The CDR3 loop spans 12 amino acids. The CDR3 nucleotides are TGTGCCAGCAGTTTTTTCACAGATACGCAGTATTTT. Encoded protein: CASSFFTDTQYF.

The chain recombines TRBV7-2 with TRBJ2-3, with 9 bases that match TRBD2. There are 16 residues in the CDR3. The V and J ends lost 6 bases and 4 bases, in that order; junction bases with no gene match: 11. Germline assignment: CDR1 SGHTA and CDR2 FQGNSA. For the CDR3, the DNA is TGTGCCAGCAGACCGGTGCGAGCGGGGGGAGCAGATACGCAGTATTTT. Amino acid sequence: CASRPVRAGGADTQYF.

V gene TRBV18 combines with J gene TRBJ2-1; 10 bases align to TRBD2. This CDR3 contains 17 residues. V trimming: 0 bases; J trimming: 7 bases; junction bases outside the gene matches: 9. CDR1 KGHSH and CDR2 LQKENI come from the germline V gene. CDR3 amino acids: CASSPPRAGGPWNEQFF. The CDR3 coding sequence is TGTGCCAGCTCACCACCCCGAGCGGGGGGGCCGTGGAATGAGCAGTTCTTC.

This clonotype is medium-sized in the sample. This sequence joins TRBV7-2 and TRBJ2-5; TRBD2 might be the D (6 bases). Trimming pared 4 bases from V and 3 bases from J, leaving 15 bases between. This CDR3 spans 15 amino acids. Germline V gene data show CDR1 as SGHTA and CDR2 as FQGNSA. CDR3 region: CASSSRASAEETQYF. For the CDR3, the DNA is TGTGCCAGCAGCTCCCGGGCTAGCGCCGAAGAGACCCAGTACTTC.

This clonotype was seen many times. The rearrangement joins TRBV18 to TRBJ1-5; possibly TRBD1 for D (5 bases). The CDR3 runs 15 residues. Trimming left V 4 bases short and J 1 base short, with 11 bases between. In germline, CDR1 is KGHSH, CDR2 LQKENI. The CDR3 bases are TGTGCCAGCTCACGGCAGGGCGGGAGCAATCAGCCCCAGCATTTT. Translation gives CASSRQGGSNQPQHF. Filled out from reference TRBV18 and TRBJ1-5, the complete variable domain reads NAGVMQNPRHLVRRRGQEARLRCSPMKGHSHVYWYRQLPEEGLKFMVYLQKENIIDESGMPKERFSAEFPKEGPSILRIQQVVRGDSAAYFCASSRQGGSNQPQHFGDGTRLSIL.

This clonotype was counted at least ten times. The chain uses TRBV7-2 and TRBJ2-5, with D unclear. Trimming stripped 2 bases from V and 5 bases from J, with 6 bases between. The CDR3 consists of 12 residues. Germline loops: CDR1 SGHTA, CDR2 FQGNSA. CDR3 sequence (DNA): TGTGCCAGCAGCTTATTGGGCGAGACCCAGTACTTC. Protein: CASSLLGETQYF.

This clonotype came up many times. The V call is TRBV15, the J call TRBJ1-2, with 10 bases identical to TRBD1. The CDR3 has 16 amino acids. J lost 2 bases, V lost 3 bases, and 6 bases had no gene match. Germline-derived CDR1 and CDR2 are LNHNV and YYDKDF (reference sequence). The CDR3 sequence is CATSRNRQGANYGYTF. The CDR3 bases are TGTGCCACCAGCAGGAACAGACAGGGGGCCAACTATGGCTACACCTTC.

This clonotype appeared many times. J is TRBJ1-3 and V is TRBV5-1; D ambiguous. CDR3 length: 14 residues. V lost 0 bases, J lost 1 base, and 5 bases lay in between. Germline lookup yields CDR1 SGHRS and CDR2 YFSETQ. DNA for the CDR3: TGCGCCAGCAGCTTGGACCCGTCTGGAAACACCATATATTTT. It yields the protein CASSLDPSGNTIYF.

The CDR3 DNA is TGTGCCAGCAGTGATCCCGCCTCTCGGGCTTTCTTT. Translating it yields CASSDPASRAFF. The chain joins TRBV2 to TRBJ1-1; no clear D gene. The CDR3 totals 12 residues. The ends were cut back, 3 bases at V and 11 bases at J, with 13 bases in the middle. Germline assignment: CDR1 SNHLY and CDR2 FYNNEI.

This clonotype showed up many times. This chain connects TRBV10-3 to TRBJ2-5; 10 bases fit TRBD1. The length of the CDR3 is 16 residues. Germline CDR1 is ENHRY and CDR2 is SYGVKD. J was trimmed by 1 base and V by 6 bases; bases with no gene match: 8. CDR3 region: CAISQRTGGAQETQYF. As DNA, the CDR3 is TGTGCCATCAGCCAACGGACAGGGGGTGCCCAAGAGACCCAGTACTTC.

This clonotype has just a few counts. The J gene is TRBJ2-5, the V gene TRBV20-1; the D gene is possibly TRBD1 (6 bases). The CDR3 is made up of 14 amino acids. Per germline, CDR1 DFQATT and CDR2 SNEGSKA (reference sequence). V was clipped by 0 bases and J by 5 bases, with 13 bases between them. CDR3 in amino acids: CSARDHEGVETQYF. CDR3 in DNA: TGCAGTGCTAGAGATCATGAGGGGGTGGAGACCCAGTACTTC.

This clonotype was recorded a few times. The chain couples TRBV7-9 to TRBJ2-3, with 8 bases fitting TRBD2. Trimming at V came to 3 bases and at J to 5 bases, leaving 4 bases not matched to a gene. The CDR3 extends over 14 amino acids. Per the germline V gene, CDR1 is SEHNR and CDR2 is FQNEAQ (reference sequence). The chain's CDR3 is CASSFELAGDTQYF. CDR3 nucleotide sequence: TGTGCCAGCAGCTTTGAGCTAGCGGGAGATACGCAGTATTTT. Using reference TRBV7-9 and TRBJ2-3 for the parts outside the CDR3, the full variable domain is DTGVSQNPRHKITKRGQNVTFRCDPISEHNRLYWYRQTLGQGPEFLTYFQNEAQLEKSRLLSDRFSAERPKGSFSTLEIQRTEQGDSAMYLCASSFELAGDTQYFGPGTRLTVL.

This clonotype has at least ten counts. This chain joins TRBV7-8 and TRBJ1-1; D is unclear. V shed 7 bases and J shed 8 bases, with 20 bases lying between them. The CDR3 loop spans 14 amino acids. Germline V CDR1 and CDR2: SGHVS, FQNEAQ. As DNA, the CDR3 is TGTGCCAGCACCAGGACCGCTAGATCTGTAGAAGCTTTCTTT. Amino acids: CASTRTARSVEAFF.

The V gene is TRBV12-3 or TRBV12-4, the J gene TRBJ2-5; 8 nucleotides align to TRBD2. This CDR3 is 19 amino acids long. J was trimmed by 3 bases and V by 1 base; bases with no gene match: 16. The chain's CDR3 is CASSLGVETSASPKETQYF. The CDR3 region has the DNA TGTGCCAGCAGTTTAGGGGTTGAGACTAGCGCCTCGCCTAAAGAGACCCAGTACTTC.